This T cell receptor beta chain was sequenced for a study of blood T cell repertoires in COVID-19 (dated by TCRdb to about 2020). A note on the overall study: Collaborator samples came from the United States, Italy and Spain and covered acute and convalescent phases of COVID-19. The material from the prospective study consisted of cDNA or gDNA derived from T cells, B-cell-depleted T cells, or PBMCs. Subjects who had been exposed to COVID-19, were actively infected with it, or had recovered from it provided the deeply sampled blood TCRbeta repertoires that made up the dataset. The repertoires were released in a freely available public database intended as a resource for research on the immune response to SARS-CoV-2. Samples came from the ongoing ImmuneRACE study (first 160 participants) plus 1,254 subjects from 6 global collaborators. A de-identified subject ID, COVID-19 status, age in years and sex were almost always included in the sample metadata. HLA class I and class II types, where available, came from metadata supplied by the sample provider rather than from assay-based typing.

Spanning cysteine to phenylalanine, the CDR3 consists of 13 amino acids. The entry retains the CDR3 DNA only, 39 bases that are in frame from base 1. CDR1 and CDR2, per the germline V gene (reference sequence), are LGHDT and YNNKEL. V and J are trimmed by 4 bases and 5 bases, and the gene matches miss 2 bases of the junction. As regards this clone: Its antigen specificity is not known. The record has no base qualities; no much larger clone is one base away. Other nucleotide sequences from this sample produce the same CDR3.

The immunoSEQ Assay, a bias-controlled multiplex PCR, was used to amplify TCRbeta CDR3 regions from genomic DNA. The original methods were these. Nucleated cell counts per sample were estimated from amplification of reference gene primers within the assay. Sequence reads were collapsed and filtered to measure the absolute abundance of every unique TCRbeta CDR3 rearrangement. For each sample, productive Simpson clonality was calculated as the square root of Simpson's diversity index across productive rearrangements. Entries here come from immuneACCESS through TCRdb and include only in-frame sequences with V and J called. Some clones fail to appear in such tables; in the studies checked, an unresolved V gene covers under half of the shortfall, and the cause of the remainder is unknown. Clone size and V and J calls were adopted from that table, with D and trimming inferred from the DNA. In this sample the table shows hundreds of thousands of clones, about 87% of which occur a single time. The top ten constitute approximately 10% of the sample.

The paper's findings and limits, for the study overall: Clinical and demographic metadata were provided uncurated, with the amount varying by source and participant.

In Seattle, one collaborating source enrolled patients while the infection was active and tracked those patients longitudinally over the course of disease. Each collaborating institution followed its own protocols to collect whole blood in K2EDTA tubes. For TCRbeta analysis, collaborators shipped samples as frozen whole blood, isolated PBMCs, or DNA extracted from either of those sample types. The TCR originated in a woman in her 70s with COVID-19, enrolled during active disease. Sample: peripheral blood. The V gene is TRBV3-1 (or the pseudogene TRBV3-2) and the J gene is TRBJ1-2; TRBD1 aligns with 9 central bases. The sequence in DNA is TGTGCCAGCAGCCTCGGACAGGGGTATGGCTACACCTTC. It codes for CASSLGQGYGYTF.